The following is a T cell receptor (beta chain) sequence with its context. Here immunoSEQ multiplex PCR was the method, and the copy in TCRdb shows in-frame clones only, minus some. This sample has 150,000 or so clones, with 75% to 95% found just once. This entry belongs to a study of control samples from healthy donors and cancer patients. V lost 2 bases, J lost 5 bases, and 13 bases lay in between. Germline loops: CDR1 MNHEY, CDR2 SVGAGI. The CDR3 spans 16 residues. The receptor's source is a middle-aged man in good health. V usage is TRBV6-5 and J usage is TRBJ1-6; possible D gene TRBD1, 6 bases. Input material: blood. DNA of the CDR3: TGTGCCAGCAGTTACGGGGGGGCGCGAAATAATTCACCCCTCCACTTT. Its protein product is CASSYGGARNNSPLHF.